This T cell receptor beta chain is drawn from a study of Ad26.COV2.S vaccination and SARS-CoV-2 variants. The sample's treatment: about 20 received Ad26.COV2.S at low or high dose, single or two shots; a few received placebo; per-sample allocation not given. The study sampled participants on day 63 after the first vaccine or placebo injection. This person who donated was an adult of 18-55 years in Boston. Using immunoSEQ multiplex PCR, the repertoire was profiled, and TCRdb retains in-frame clones only, with some absent. The data contain about 680,000 clones, roughly 90% of them seen just once; the ten biggest clones take up about 1.5%. Trimming took off 2 bases at V and 1 base at J, with 5 bases between the two ends. This CDR3 is 13 amino acids long. CDR1 and CDR2 (germline): KGHSH, LQKENI. On this clone: Within the sample, other DNA sequences also encode this same CDR3.

The sequencing here drew on peripheral blood, taken in a trial of Ad26.COV2.S vaccine versus placebo. The chain recombines TRBV18 with TRBJ1-1; D gene ambiguous. The source is a person aged 18 to 65 who received the Ad26.COV2.S COVID-19 vaccine or a placebo. The CDR3 is CASSPTENTEAFF. CDR3 DNA: TGTGCCAGCTCACCAACGGAGAACACTGAAGCTTTCTTT.